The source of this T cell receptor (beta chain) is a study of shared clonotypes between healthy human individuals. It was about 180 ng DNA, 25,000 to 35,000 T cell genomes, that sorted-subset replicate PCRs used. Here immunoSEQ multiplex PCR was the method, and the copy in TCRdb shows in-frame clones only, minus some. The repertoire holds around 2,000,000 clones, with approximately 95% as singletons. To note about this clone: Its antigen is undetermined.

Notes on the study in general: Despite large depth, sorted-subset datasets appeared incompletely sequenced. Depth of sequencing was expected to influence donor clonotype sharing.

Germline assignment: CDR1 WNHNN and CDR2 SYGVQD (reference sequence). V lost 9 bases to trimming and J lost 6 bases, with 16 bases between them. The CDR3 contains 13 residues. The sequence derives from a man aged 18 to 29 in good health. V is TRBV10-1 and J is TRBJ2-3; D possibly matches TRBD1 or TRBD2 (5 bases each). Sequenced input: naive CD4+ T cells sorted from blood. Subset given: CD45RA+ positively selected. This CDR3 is CASSRGGSDTQYF. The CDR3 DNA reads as TGCGCCAGTTCGAGGGGCGGATCCGATACGCAGTATTTT.